This is a list of T cell receptor beta chains from one sample in a study of cytomegalovirus exposure and HLA in healthy donors. Assay: immunoSEQ multiplex PCR; the TCRdb copy retains only in-frame clones and omits some. The profile shows approximately 88,000 clones, around four fifths of them singletons. The sequenced sample consisted of PBMCs. These receptors were collected from a man aged 50-59 years in good health and CMV-seropositive. CDR3s include the opening cysteine and the closing phenylalanine or tryptophan. The D gene is left open where the match is weak.

TRBJ2-2 TRBD2 TRBV7-9 15 CAGYSGGANTGELFF
TRBJ1-6 . TRBV28 14 CASIEQPMFSPLHF
TRBJ1-5 . TRBV18 14 CASAPGQGGQPQHF
TRBJ2-3 . TRBV18 17 CASSPPKGGPGVDTQYF
TRBJ2-3 TRBD2 TRBV5-6 16 CASSLLAGGGTDTQYF
TRBJ2-1 TRBD2 TRBV19 13 CASSRGGDNEQFF
TRBJ1-2 . TRBV19 15 CASSIGRQDFYGYTF
TRBJ1-1 . TRBV19 14 CASSIDSAYTEAFF
TRBJ2-2 . TRBV30 14 CAWETSDRAGELFF
TRBJ2-1 TRBD2 TRBV27 15 CASSDRSGGVGEQFF
TRBJ1-5 . TRBV6-5 14 CASRPGTPNQPQNF
TRBJ2-1 . TRBV5-1 15 CASSDRTGAGNEQFF
TRBJ1-1 . TRBV4-3 13 CASSQTVNTEAFF
TRBJ1-5 TRBD1 TRBV27 17 CASSHSLDRVANQPQHF
TRBJ1-3 TRBD1 TRBV18 15 CASSPQGAIGNTIYF
TRBJ2-1 . TRBV2 12 CASGSSYNEQFF
TRBJ2-5 TRBD1 TRBV6-4 15 CASSLSGTGQETQYF
TRBJ1-2 . TRBV4-3 17 CASSPHSGWDTNYGYPF
TRBJ2-5 . TRBV15 14 CATSRAGGVETQYF
TRBJ1-1 TRBD1 TRBV27 14 CASSSGQMNTEAFF
TRBJ1-3 . TRBV30 13 CAWSPGAGNTIYF
TRBJ2-1 . TRBV5-1 12 CASSLAEGRQFF
TRBJ2-7 TRBD1 TRBV18 13 CASSPPDRNEQYF
. . TRBV5-6 14 CASSLDGVSYEQYF
TRBJ2-5 . TRBV4-1 15 CASSRLRQPQETQYF
TRBJ1-4 . TRBV7-9 14 CASSPRVNEEKLFF
TRBJ2-1 TRBD2 TRBV7-2 16 CASSLVAGGPSNEQFF
TRBJ2-3 TRBD2 TRBV19 12 CKTAGGTDTQYF
TRBJ2-7 . TRBV19 12 CASSTGGPEQYF
TRBJ2-3 TRBD2 TRBV27 15 CASSLFGGRADTQYF
TRBJ2-1 TRBD1 TRBV9 15 CASSAGDSSYNEQFF
TRBJ1-1 TRBD1 TRBV11-2 15 CASSPGQGMNTEAFF
TRBJ2-3 . TRBV9 15 CASSVYEGFTDTQYF
TRBJ2-1 . TRBV5-1 15 CASSLATSQINEQFF
TRBJ1-2 TRBD1 TRBV7-2 14 CASSDRDANYGYTF
TRBJ1-2 . TRBV7-9 13 CASSSQRDSGYTF
TRBJ2-3 TRBD1 TRBV6-5 16 CASSYGGQGNPDTQYF
. TRBD2 TRBV2 15 CASSGGTSGVSEQYF
TRBJ2-3 TRBD2 TRBV9 17 CASSAPGLAGGKDTQYF
TRBJ2-2 . TRBV18 16 CASSPMTGSNTGELFF
TRBJ2-2 TRBD2 TRBV28 15 CASSYWRGGSGELFF
TRBJ2-3 TRBD1 TRBV7-2 14 CASSGGTGGNTQYF
TRBJ2-1 . TRBV7-9 16 CASSLAGGPLLNEQFF
TRBJ2-7 TRBD2 TRBV5-1 16 CASRTSGGTEVDEQYF
TRBJ2-7 TRBD1 TRBV7-9 12 CALGDRGYEQYF
TRBJ1-6 . TRBV12-2 15 CASRWPSSYNSPLNF
TRBJ1-1 TRBD1 TRBV7-3 17 CASSLTGAGGMNTEAFF
TRBJ1-2 TRBD1 TRBV5-1 14 CASSLDGQGYGYTF
TRBJ2-7 . TRBV11-2 15 CASSFRVPGGYEQYF
TRBJ2-7 TRBD1 TRBV5-6 16 CASSPTGTGNSPEQYF
TRBJ2-1 . TRBV7-8 15 CASSRRLGPYNEQFF